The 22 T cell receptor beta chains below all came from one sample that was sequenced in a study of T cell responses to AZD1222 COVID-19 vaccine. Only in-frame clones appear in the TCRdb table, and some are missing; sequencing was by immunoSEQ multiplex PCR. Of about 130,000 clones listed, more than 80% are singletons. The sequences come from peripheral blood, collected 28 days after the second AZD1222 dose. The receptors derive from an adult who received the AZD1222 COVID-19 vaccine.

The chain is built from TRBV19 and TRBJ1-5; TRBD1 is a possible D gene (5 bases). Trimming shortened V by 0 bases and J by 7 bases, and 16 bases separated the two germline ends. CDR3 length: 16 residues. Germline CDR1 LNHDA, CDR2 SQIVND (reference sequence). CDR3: CASSIDTPGPRQPQHF. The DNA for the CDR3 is TGTGCCAGTAGTATAGATACCCCGGGGCCTAGGCAGCCCCAGCATTTT.

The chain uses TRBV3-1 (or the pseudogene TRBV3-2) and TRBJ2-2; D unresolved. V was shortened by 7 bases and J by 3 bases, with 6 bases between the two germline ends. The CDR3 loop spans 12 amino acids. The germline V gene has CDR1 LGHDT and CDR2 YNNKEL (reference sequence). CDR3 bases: TGTGCCAGCATCGGTGACACCGGGGAGCTGTTTTTT. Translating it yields CASIGDTGELFF.

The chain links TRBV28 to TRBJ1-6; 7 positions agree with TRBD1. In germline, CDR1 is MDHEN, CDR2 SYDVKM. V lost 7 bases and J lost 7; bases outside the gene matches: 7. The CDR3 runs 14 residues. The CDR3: CASTRGQMNSPLHF. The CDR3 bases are TGTGCCAGCACCAGGGGACAGATGAATTCACCCCTCCACTTT.

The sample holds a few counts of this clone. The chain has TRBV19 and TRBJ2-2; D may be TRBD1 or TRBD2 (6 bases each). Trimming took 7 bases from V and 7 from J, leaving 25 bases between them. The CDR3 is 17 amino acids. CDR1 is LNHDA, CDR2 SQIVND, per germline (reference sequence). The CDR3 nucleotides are TGTGCCAGTACCCCTCCCGGAGGGGGGCGCTACAGCGGGGAGCTGTTTTTT. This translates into CASTPPGGGRYSGELFF.

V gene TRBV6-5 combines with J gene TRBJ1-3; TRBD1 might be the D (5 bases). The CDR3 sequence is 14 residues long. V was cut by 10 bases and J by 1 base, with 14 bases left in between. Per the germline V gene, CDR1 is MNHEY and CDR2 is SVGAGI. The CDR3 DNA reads TGTGCCACCGGTGGGGGGAGATCTGGAAACACCATATATTTT. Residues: CATGGGRSGNTIYF.

The CDR3 reads CASSQAWDRRNTEAFF. The CDR3 nucleotides read TGTGCCAGCAGCCAAGCTTGGGACAGGAGGAACACTGAAGCTTTCTTT. The chain links TRBV14 to TRBJ1-1; 8 nucleotides match TRBD1. J was trimmed by 1 base and V by 1 base; bases with no gene match: 5. From germline, CDR1 is SGHDN and CDR2 FVKESK. The CDR3 is made up of 16 amino acids.

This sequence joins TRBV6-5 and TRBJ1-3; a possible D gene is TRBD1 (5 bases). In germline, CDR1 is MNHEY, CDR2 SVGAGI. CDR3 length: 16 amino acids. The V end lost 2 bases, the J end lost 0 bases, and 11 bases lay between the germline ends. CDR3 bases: TGTGCCAGCAGTTACGGGTGGGGGAGCTCTGGAAACACCATATATTTT. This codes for CASSYGWGSSGNTIYF.

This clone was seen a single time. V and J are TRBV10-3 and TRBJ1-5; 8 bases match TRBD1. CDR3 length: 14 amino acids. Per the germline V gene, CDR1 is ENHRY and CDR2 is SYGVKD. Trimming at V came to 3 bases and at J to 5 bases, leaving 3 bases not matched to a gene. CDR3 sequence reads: CAISDGQGDQPQHF. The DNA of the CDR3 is TGTGCCATCAGTGATGGACAGGGTGATCAGCCCCAGCATTTT.

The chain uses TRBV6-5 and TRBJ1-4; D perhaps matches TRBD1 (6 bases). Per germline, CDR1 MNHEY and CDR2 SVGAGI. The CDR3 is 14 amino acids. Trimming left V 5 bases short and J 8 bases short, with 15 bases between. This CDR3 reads CASSTSAGDEKLFF. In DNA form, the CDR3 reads TGTGCCAGCAGTACCTCCGCAGGGGACGAAAAACTGTTTTTT.

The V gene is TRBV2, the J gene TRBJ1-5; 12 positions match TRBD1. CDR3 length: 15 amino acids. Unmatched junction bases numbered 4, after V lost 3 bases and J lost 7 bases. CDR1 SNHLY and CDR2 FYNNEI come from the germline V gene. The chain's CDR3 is CASSDGTGGRQPQHF. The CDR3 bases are TGTGCCAGCAGTGACGGGACAGGGGGCAGGCAGCCCCAGCATTTT.

The CDR3 reads CASSYDKSYEQYF. The CDR3 coding sequence is TGTGCCAGCAGTTACGATAAATCCTACGAGCAGTACTTC. The rearrangement joins TRBV6-5 to TRBJ2-7; no clear D. V lost 2 bases and J 1 base, leaving 6 bases between the germline ends. The CDR3 loop spans 13 amino acids. Germline V lookup: CDR1 MNHEY, CDR2 SVGAGI.

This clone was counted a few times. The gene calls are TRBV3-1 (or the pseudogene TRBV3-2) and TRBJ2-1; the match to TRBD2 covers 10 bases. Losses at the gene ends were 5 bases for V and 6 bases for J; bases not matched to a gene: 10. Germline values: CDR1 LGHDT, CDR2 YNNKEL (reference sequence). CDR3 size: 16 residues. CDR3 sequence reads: CASSISGGPSSNEQFF. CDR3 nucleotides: TGTGCCAGCAGCATTAGCGGGGGGCCTAGTTCCAATGAGCAGTTCTTC.

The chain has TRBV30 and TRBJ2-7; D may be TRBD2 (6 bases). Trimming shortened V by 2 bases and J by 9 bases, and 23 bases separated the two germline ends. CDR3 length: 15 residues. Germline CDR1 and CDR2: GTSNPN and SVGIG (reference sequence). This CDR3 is CAWSSAGLRIRGQYF. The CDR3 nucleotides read TGTGCCTGGAGTTCGGCGGGACTCCGTATACGTGGGCAGTACTTC.

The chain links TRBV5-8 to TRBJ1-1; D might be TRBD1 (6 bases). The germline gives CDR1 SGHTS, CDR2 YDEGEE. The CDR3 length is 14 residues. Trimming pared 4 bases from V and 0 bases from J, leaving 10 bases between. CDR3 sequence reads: CASSLRTVNTEAFF. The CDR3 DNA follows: TGTGCCAGCAGCCTACGGACAGTGAACACTGAAGCTTTCTTT.

The CDR3 DNA sequence: TGTGCCAGTAGGATCGGACAGGGGGCTGTCACTGAAGCTTTCTTT. It specifies CASRIGQGAVTEAFF. J is TRBJ1-1 and V is TRBV19; 11 bases map to TRBD1. There are 15 residues in the CDR3. The germline V gene encodes CDR1 LNHDA and CDR2 SQIVND (reference sequence). J gave up 4 bases and V 6 bases, and 7 bases lay outside the gene matches.

In DNA, the CDR3 is TGTGCCAGCAGTGACGACAGGGGTTACACTGAAGCTTTCTTT. Protein sequence: CASSDDRGYTEAFF. The chain has TRBV2 and TRBJ1-1; the match to TRBD1 covers 8 bases. Germline V gene lookup returns CDR1 SNHLY and CDR2 FYNNEI. The CDR3 has 14 amino acids. V lost 3 bases, J lost 3 bases, and 3 bases stayed unmatched.

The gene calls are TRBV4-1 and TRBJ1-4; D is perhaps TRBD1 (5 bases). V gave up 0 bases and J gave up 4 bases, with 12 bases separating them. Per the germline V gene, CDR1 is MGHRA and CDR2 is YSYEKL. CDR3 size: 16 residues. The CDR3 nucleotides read TGCGCCAGCAGCCAAGAGTGGGACGGCCTTAATGAAAAACTGTTTTTT. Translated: CASSQEWDGLNEKLFF.

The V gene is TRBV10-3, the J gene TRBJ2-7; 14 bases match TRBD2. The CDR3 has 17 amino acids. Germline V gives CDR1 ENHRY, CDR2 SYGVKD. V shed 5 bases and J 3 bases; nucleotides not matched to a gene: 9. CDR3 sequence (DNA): TGTGCCATCAGTCTCTCCATGACTAGCGGGGGGGACTACGAGCAGTACTTC. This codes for CAISLSMTSGGDYEQYF.

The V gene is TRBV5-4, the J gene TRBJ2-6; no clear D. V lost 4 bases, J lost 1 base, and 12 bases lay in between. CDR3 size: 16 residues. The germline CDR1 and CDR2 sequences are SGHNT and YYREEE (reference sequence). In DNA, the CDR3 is TGTGCCAGCAGCATACGGACGGTATCTGGGGCCAACGTCCTGACTTTC. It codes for CASSIRTVSGANVLTF.

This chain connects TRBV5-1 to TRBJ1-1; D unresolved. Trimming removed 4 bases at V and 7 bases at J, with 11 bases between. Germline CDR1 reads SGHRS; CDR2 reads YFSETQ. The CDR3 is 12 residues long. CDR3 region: CASSPRGGEAFF. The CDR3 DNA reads TGCGCCAGCAGCCCACGAGGCGGTGAAGCTTTCTTT. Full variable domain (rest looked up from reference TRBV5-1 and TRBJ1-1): KAGVTQTPRYLIKTRGQQVTLSCSPISGHRSVSWYQQTPGQGLQFLFEYFSETQRNKGNFPGRFSGRQFSNSRSEMNVSTLELGDSALYLCASSPRGGEAFFGQGTRLTVV.

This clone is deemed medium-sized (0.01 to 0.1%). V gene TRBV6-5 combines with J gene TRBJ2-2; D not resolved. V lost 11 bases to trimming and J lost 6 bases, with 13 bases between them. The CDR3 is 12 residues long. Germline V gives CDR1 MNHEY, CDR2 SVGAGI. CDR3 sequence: CALKKSSGELFF. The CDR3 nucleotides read TGTGCCCTAAAGAAATCGTCCGGGGAGCTGTTTTTT.

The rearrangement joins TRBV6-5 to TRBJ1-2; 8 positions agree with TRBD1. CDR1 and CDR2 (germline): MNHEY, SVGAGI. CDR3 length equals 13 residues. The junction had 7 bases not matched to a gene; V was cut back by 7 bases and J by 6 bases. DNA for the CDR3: TGTGCCAGCAACCTCAGGGGGCGGGATGGCTACACCTTC. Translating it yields CASNLRGRDGYTF.